The text below deals with one T cell receptor (beta chain). TCRdb used MiXCR to reprocess the PCR reads, holding one entry per CDR3 protein. The table includes 20,000 to 25,000 distinct CDR3 sequences, about 54% detected once. Samples came from patients with localized non-small cell lung adenocarcinoma. The sample comes from a study of CD4 and CD8 cells across lung adenocarcinoma regions. Germline CDR1 and CDR2: SGHDN and FVKESK. Trimming left V 9 bases short and J 3 bases short, with 14 bases between. The CDR3 covers 13 residues. Sample: CD8+ T cells from the center of a lung tumor. This sequence was found in a female donor with lung adenocarcinoma. The CD4 and CD8 labels of this study may be unreliable. The V gene is TRBV14, the J gene TRBJ1-1; possible D gene TRBD1, 5 bases. The CDR3 sequence: CASAVQVHTEAFF. In nucleotides, the CDR3 is TGTGCCAGTGCGGTACAGGTTCACACTGAAGCTTTCTTT.